One and the same sample provided the 27 T cell receptor beta chains below, sequenced in a study of human T cells and chemical hapten exposure. As for time point: pre-sensitization, week 0. Treatment here: therapeutic diphenylcyclopropenone sensitization with weekly scalp DPC. From the RACE reads, TCRdb called clonotypes with MiXCR, one entry per CDR3 protein. The repertoire holds about 180,000 distinct CDR3 sequences, with roughly 30% as singletons. The sequencing here drew on whole blood, taken in connection with sensitization to the hapten diphenylcyclopropenone (DPC). These receptors all stem from a woman aged 25-40 years with alopecia areata. Some clones in this sample may be carry-over from other donors' samples.

The chain uses TRBV9 and TRBJ2-1; D is unresolved. The V end was cut by 2 bases, the J end by 0 bases, with 9 bases between. Germline assignment: CDR1 SGDLS and CDR2 YYNGEE. The CDR3 is made up of 15 amino acids. CDR3 region: CASSVTGRSYNEQFF. The CDR3 DNA reads as TGTGCCAGCAGCGTTACTGGCCGCTCCTACAATGAGCAGTTCTTC.

The rearrangement links TRBV21-1 to TRBJ1-5; TRBD1 is the table's D call, not checked against the DNA. TRBV21-1 has pseudogene status. CDR3 length equals 14 residues. The CDR3 reads CASSSRQGNQPQHF. CDR3 sequence (DNA): TGTGCCAGCAGCTCAAGACAGGGTAATCAGCCCCAGCATTTT.

This clonotype was counted a few times. The chain is built from TRBV12-3 or TRBV12-4 and TRBJ2-3; D might be TRBD1 (5 bases). This CDR3 has 16 amino acids. V was shortened by 5 bases and J by 2 bases, with 17 bases between the two germline ends. The CDR3 region is CASSTRTGRPTDTQYF. CDR3 coding DNA: TGTGCCAGCAGTACAAGAACAGGAAGACCCACAGATACGCAGTATTTT.

V gene TRBV12-3 or TRBV12-4 combines with J gene TRBJ2-7; 12 nucleotides align to TRBD1. Trimming took 7 bases from V and 6 from J; bases not matched to a gene: 7. The CDR3 is 14 residues long. DNA for the CDR3: TGTGCCAGCAATAAGGGACAGGGGGCCCGCGAGCAGTACTTC. This codes for CASNKGQGAREQYF.

In its sample, this clonotype was seen many times. This sequence joins TRBV4-2 and TRBJ1-1; D remains unclear. Germline V lookup: CDR1 LGHNA, CDR2 YNFKEQ. V was trimmed by 4 bases and J by 2 bases, leaving 8 bases between them. The length of the CDR3 is 13 residues. DNA of the CDR3: TGTGCCAGCAGCCCCACACTTAACACTGAAGCTTTCTTT. Translation gives CASSPTLNTEAFF.

The chain carries TRBV27 and TRBJ2-7, with 9 bases lining up with TRBD2. V shed 3 bases and J 4 bases; nucleotides not matched to a gene: 10. The CDR3 is made up of 16 amino acids. Germline assignment: CDR1 MNHEY and CDR2 SMNVEV (reference sequence). The CDR3 region has the DNA TGTGCCAGCAGTTTCTTGGTAGCGGGAGTTTTTTACGAGCAGTACTTC. It specifies CASSFLVAGVFYEQYF.

The rearrangement links TRBV20-1 to TRBJ1-3; D is undetermined. The CDR3 consists of 15 residues. Per germline, CDR1 DFQATT and CDR2 SNEGSKA (reference sequence). Trimming pared 0 bases from V and 3 bases from J, leaving 12 bases between. The CDR3: CSARDGREGGNTIYF. The CDR3, as DNA: TGCAGTGCTAGAGATGGGCGGGAAGGTGGAAACACCATATATTTT.

The V and J genes are TRBV2 and TRBJ2-7; D unclear. Trimming shortened V by 6 bases and J by 3 bases, and 9 bases separated the two germline ends. CDR3 length: 12 residues. Germline CDR1 reads SNHLY; CDR2 reads FYNNEI. The CDR3 spells CASSVTYYEQYF. For the CDR3, the DNA is TGTGCCAGCAGCGTAACCTACTACGAGCAGTACTTC.

This clonotype was seen only a few times. The rearrangement links TRBV28 to TRBJ1-1, with D uncertain. The V and J ends lost 3 bases and 2 bases respectively, with 7 bases between them. CDR1 and CDR2 from the germline V gene are MDHEN and SYDVKM. This CDR3 contains 13 residues. The CDR3: CASSFIQNTEAFF. The CDR3, as DNA: TGTGCCAGCAGTTTCATCCAAAACACTGAAGCTTTCTTT.

The V and J genes are TRBV7-2 and TRBJ1-6; maybe TRBD1 (5 bases). Trimming took off 1 base at V and 7 bases at J, with 11 bases between the two ends. The CDR3 has 15 amino acids. Per germline, CDR1 SGHTA and CDR2 FQGNSA. CDR3 amino acids: CASSLDGTRNSPLHF. The CDR3, as DNA: TGTGCCAGCAGCTTAGATGGGACGAGGAATTCACCCCTCCACTTT.

This clonotype was observed a few times. CDR3 residues: CASSPAGTGIYEQFF. The CDR3 DNA follows: TGCGCCAGCAGCCCAGCCGGGACAGGGATCTATGAGCAGTTCTTC. V and J are TRBV4-1 and TRBJ2-1, with 9 bases lining up with TRBD1. The CDR3 sequence is 15 residues long. The V gene end was trimmed by 4 bases and the J gene end by 8 bases; junction bases not matched to a gene: 9. Germline lookup yields CDR1 MGHRA and CDR2 YSYEKL.

The V call is TRBV29-1, the J call TRBJ1-3; 7 nucleotides line up with TRBD1. Germline V gives CDR1 SQVTM, CDR2 ANQGSEA. This CDR3 has 14 residues. The trim removed 7 bases at V and 2 bases at J, leaving 8 bases unmatched. CDR3 sequence: CSAIFDRAGNTIYF. The CDR3 coding sequence is TGCAGCGCAATATTCGACAGGGCTGGAAACACCATATATTTT.

This clonotype has only a few counts. The J gene is TRBJ1-1, the V gene TRBV10-2; no reliable D call. V shed 10 bases and J shed 1 base, with 10 bases lying between them. Germline V gene sequence: CDR1 WSHSY, CDR2 SAAADI. The CDR3 is 12 amino acids. The DNA of the CDR3 is TGCGCCACAGCCGTCGGGAACACTGAAGCTTTCTTT. It is translated as CATAVGNTEAFF.

The chain joins TRBV5-6 to TRBJ1-6; D uncertain. This CDR3 is 16 amino acids long. The V gene lost 0 bases and the J gene lost 0 bases, with 7 bases spanning the gap. The germline CDR1 and CDR2 sequences are SGHDT and YYEEEE. The CDR3 sequence: CASSLAGNSYNSPLHF. The CDR3 DNA reads as TGTGCCAGCAGCTTGGCGGGAAACTCCTATAATTCACCCCTCCACTTT. Supplemented by reference TRBV5-6 and TRBJ1-6, the full variable domain reads DAGVTQSPTHLIKTRGQQVTLRCSPKSGHDTVSWYQQALGQGPQFIFQYYEEEERQRGNFPDRFSGHQFPNYSSELNVNALLLGDSALYLCASSLAGNSYNSPLHFGNGTRLTVT.

The chain joins TRBV7-9 to TRBJ1-3; 10 nucleotides line up with TRBD1. Trimming removed 5 bases from V and 6 bases from J; junction bases left unmatched: 7. This CDR3 has 15 residues. The germline V gene has CDR1 SEHNR and CDR2 FQNEAQ (reference sequence). CDR3 nucleotides: TGTGCCAGCAGCAGATTGGACAGGGGGGTAAACACCATATATTTT. Translation gives CASSRLDRGVNTIYF.

This clonotype occurred a few times. The chain recombines TRBV4-2 with TRBJ2-2, with D unresolved. The CDR3 has 14 amino acids. V was cut by 0 bases and J by 6 bases, with 8 bases left in between. In germline, CDR1 is LGHNA, CDR2 YNFKEQ. The CDR3: CASSQDRFPGELFF. CDR3 in DNA: TGTGCCAGCAGCCAAGATCGGTTCCCCGGGGAGCTGTTTTTT.

This clonotype has a handful of counts. The rearrangement joins TRBV28 to TRBJ1-5, with TRBD1 identical over 7 bases. Germline V lookup: CDR1 MDHEN, CDR2 SYDVKM. The V and J ends lost 6 bases and 6 bases, in that order; junction bases with no gene match: 5. This CDR3 spans 13 amino acids. CDR3 sequence: CASSPGGIQPQHF. Here the CDR3 DNA reads TGTGCCAGCAGCCCAGGGGGGATTCAGCCCCAGCATTTT.

This clonotype was seen repeatedly, ten times or more. The chain recombines TRBV25-1 with TRBJ2-5, with TRBD1 identical over 12 bases. The CDR3 sequence is 15 residues long. CDR1 and CDR2 (germline): MGHDK, SYGVNS. Trimming removed 4 bases from V and 5 bases from J; junction bases left unmatched: 5. Written as DNA, the CDR3 is TGTGCCAGCAGTGTCCGGGACAGGGGGCTTGAGACCCAGTACTTC. Translated: CASSVRDRGLETQYF.

The sample holds a few counts of this clonotype. J is TRBJ2-3 and V is TRBV20-1; 13 nucleotides agree with TRBD2. CDR3 length equals 18 residues. The germline CDR1 and CDR2 sequences are DFQATT and SNEGSKA (reference sequence). With V trimmed by 4 bases and J by 3 bases, 13 bases remained unmatched. The CDR3 coding sequence is TGCAGTGCTACCATTGGACTAGCGGGAGTCAGTGGTACAGATACGCAGTATTTT. Translated, it gives CSATIGLAGVSGTDTQYF.

This chain links TRBV28 with TRBJ1-1, with 8 bases identical to TRBD1. The CDR3 totals 14 residues. CDR1 and CDR2 from the germline V gene are MDHEN and SYDVKM. V lost 6 bases and J lost 4; bases outside the gene matches: 7. This chain's CDR3 is CASRPGQDPTEAFF. CDR3 DNA sequence: TGTGCCAGCAGACCGGGACAGGACCCCACTGAAGCTTTCTTT.

This sequence joins TRBV2 and TRBJ1-2, with 7 bases matching TRBD1. The CDR3 covers 12 residues. V lost 8 bases, J lost 8 bases, and 8 bases stayed unmatched. CDR1 and CDR2 (germline): SNHLY, FYNNEI. CDR3 sequence (DNA): TGTGCCAGCGGGGACAGAAAGCGGGGCTACACCTTC. This codes for CASGDRKRGYTF.

The V and J genes are TRBV10-3 and TRBJ2-1; the D is unclear. V dropped 4 bases and J dropped 5 bases, with 9 bases sitting between them. The germline gives CDR1 ENHRY, CDR2 SYGVKD. CDR3 length: 13 amino acids. As DNA, the CDR3 is TGTGCCATCAGTGGAACATGGAACAATGAGCAGTTCTTC. Its protein product is CAISGTWNNEQFF.

The chain uses TRBV28 and TRBJ1-1, with a weak D call TRBD1 (5 bases). V lost 10 bases and J 4 bases, leaving 22 bases between the germline ends. There are 15 residues in the CDR3. Germline loops: CDR1 MDHEN, CDR2 SYDVKM. The CDR3 DNA follows: TGTGCCACCCGAGTCCCCCGGGGCCAGGGCACTGAAGCTTTCTTT. The encoded protein is CATRVPRGQGTEAFF.

CDR3 nucleotide sequence: TGCGCCAGCAGCCAAGAGGCTTACGGGAACACTGAAGCTTTCTTT. This codes for CASSQEAYGNTEAFF. The rearrangement uses TRBV4-3 and TRBJ1-1, with no clear D. CDR1 and CDR2 from the germline V gene are LGHNA and YSLEER. There are 15 residues in the CDR3. The V gene lost 0 bases and the J gene lost 1 base, with 9 bases spanning the gap.

The V call is TRBV28, the J call TRBJ2-7; 10 bases fit TRBD2. CDR1 and CDR2 from the germline V gene are MDHEN and SYDVKM. V dropped 3 bases and J dropped 9; count of bases not matched to a gene: 11. This CDR3 comprises 15 residues. The CDR3 is CASSFLPSGRRVQYF. CDR3 DNA sequence: TGTGCCAGCAGTTTCCTCCCTAGCGGGAGACGAGTGCAGTACTTC.

This chain connects TRBV7-8 to TRBJ1-2; D might be TRBD1 (5 bases). This CDR3 has 15 residues. The germline V gene has CDR1 SGHVS and CDR2 FQNEAQ. V was pared by 4 bases and J by 5 bases, with 17 bases between. CDR3 nucleotide sequence: TGTGCCAGCAGCTCCCAGGGCACCCCGGGGTATGGCTACACCTTC. This codes for CASSSQGTPGYGYTF.

V is TRBV24-1 and J is TRBJ1-2; no firm D call. CDR1 is KGHDR and CDR2 is SFDVKD in the germline V gene. This CDR3 is built from 14 residues. Deletions cut 5 bases from V and 4 bases from J, with 13 bases between. CDR3 nucleotide sequence: TGTGCCACCAGTGGGATAGAAACGGGCTATGGCTACACCTTC. It specifies CATSGIETGYGYTF.